One and the same sample provided the 15 T cell receptor beta chains below, sequenced in a study of Ad26.COV2.S vaccination and SARS-CoV-2 variants. Measured with immunoSEQ multiplex PCR; TCRdb has only the in-frame clones, and not every one. The sample comprises roughly 680,000 clones, 80% to 90% of which are singletons, and over 1.3% rests with the top ten. The treatment is: 19 received Ad26.COV2.S at low or high dose, single or two shots; roughly 5 received placebo; per-sample allocation not given. Specimen acquisition occurred on day 63 following the initial vaccine or placebo injection. The sample here was peripheral blood, taken in a trial of Ad26.COV2.S vaccine versus placebo. Source of these receptors: a person aged 18-60 years who received the Ad26.COV2.S COVID-19 vaccine or a placebo.

The rearrangement uses TRBV9 and TRBJ1-2, with 11 positions matching TRBD1. After removal of 4 bases from V and 8 bases from J, the junction contained 7 bases not matched to a gene. Germline assignment: CDR1 SGDLS and CDR2 YYNGEE. There are 14 residues in the CDR3. The CDR3 protein is CASSNRDRGGGYTF. CDR3 bases: TGTGCCAGCAGCAACCGGGACAGGGGGGGAGGCTACACCTTC.

The chain employs TRBV11-2 and TRBJ2-7; TRBD1 matches at 8 bases. The CDR3 totals 14 residues. Germline V gene lookup returns CDR1 SGHAT and CDR2 FQNNGV. The V segment lost 1 base and the J segment 4 bases; nucleotides outside the gene matches: 3. Written as DNA, the CDR3 is TGTGCCAGCAGCTTAGTAGGGACAGGTTACGAGCAGTACTTC. Encoded protein: CASSLVGTGYEQYF.

The chain is built from TRBV6-1 and TRBJ2-1; 8 bases match TRBD2. Germline CDR1 is MNHNS and CDR2 is SASEGT. The CDR3 runs 15 residues. V lost 3 bases and J lost 7; bases outside the gene matches: 8. CDR3 region: CASSDSAGVRNEQFF. Here the CDR3 DNA reads TGTGCCAGCAGTGATTCAGCGGGAGTGAGAAATGAGCAGTTCTTC.

The genes are TRBV7-2 and TRBJ2-7, with 14 nucleotides matching TRBD2. The CDR3 is 16 amino acids. Unmatched junction bases numbered 7, after V lost 5 bases and J lost 4 bases. Per the germline V gene, CDR1 is SGHTA and CDR2 is FQGNSA. Here the CDR3 reads CASSPPGLAGGYEQYF. The CDR3 DNA reads as TGTGCCAGCAGCCCTCCCGGACTAGCGGGAGGTTACGAGCAGTACTTC.

The sample holds one count of this clone. V gene TRBV3-1 (or the pseudogene TRBV3-2) combines with J gene TRBJ2-1; D unclear. Germline assignment: CDR1 LGHDT and CDR2 YNNKEL (reference sequence). V lost 5 bases to trimming and J lost 8 bases, with 16 bases between them. This CDR3 is 14 amino acids long. CDR3 protein: CASSFRSVSYEQFF. In nucleotides, the CDR3 is TGTGCCAGCAGCTTCCGGTCTGTTAGCTATGAGCAGTTCTTC.

This clone was observed a few times. The chain couples TRBV29-1 to TRBJ1-2, with a possible D match to TRBD1 (6 bases). This CDR3 has 11 amino acids. V shed 5 bases and J shed 2 bases, with 6 bases lying between them. CDR1 and CDR2 from the germline V gene are SQVTM and ANQGSEA. CDR3: CSVTGNYGYTF. CDR3 coding DNA: TGCAGCGTTACAGGGAACTATGGCTACACCTTC.

The chain links TRBV4-3 to TRBJ2-7; 8 nucleotides line up with TRBD1. This CDR3 contains 15 residues. Germline V gene data show CDR1 as LGHNA and CDR2 as YSLEER. The V segment lost 2 bases and the J segment 2 bases; nucleotides outside the gene matches: 5. The CDR3 DNA reads TGCGCCAGCAGCCAAACTCAGGGGGCGGCCTACGAGCAGTACTTC. It encodes CASSQTQGAAYEQYF.

This chain's CDR3 is CASSQAGQGGEAFF. CDR3 nucleotide sequence: TGTGCCAGCAGCCAAGCCGGACAGGGGGGAGAAGCTTTCTTT. The chain recombines TRBV3-1 (or the pseudogene TRBV3-2) with TRBJ1-1, with 10 bases that match TRBD1. Germline-derived CDR1 and CDR2 are LGHDT and YNNKEL (reference sequence). This CDR3 spans 14 amino acids. The V segment lost 1 base and the J segment 8 bases; nucleotides outside the gene matches: 4.

The J gene is TRBJ2-3, the V gene TRBV24-1; the D is unclear. V was cut by 0 bases and J by 2 bases, with 14 bases left in between. Germline V gene sequence: CDR1 KGHDR, CDR2 SFDVKD. The CDR3 extends over 17 amino acids. CDR3 DNA sequence: TGTGCCACCAGTGATTTGAAAGGAGAGCTTTTCACAGATACGCAGTATTTT. Translating gives CATSDLKGELFTDTQYF.

DNA of the CDR3: TGCGCCAGCAGCTTGGATAGACCTCGAGAGACCCAGTACTTC. The encoded protein is CASSLDRPRETQYF. This chain uses TRBV5-1 with TRBJ2-5; D not resolved. This CDR3 has 14 residues. CDR1 and CDR2 from the germline V gene are SGHRS and YFSETQ. The V gene lost 0 bases and the J gene lost 4 bases, with 10 bases spanning the gap.

The chain combines TRBV27 with TRBJ1-1; 10 positions match TRBD1. V lost 7 bases and J lost 3; bases outside the gene matches: 2. CDR3 length: 13 residues. Germline V CDR1 and CDR2: MNHEY, SMNVEV (reference sequence). CDR3 protein: CASMGQGHTEAFF. The CDR3 DNA follows: TGTGCCAGCATGGGACAGGGGCACACTGAAGCTTTCTTT.

V and J are TRBV5-1 and TRBJ1-6; D remains unclear. This CDR3 comprises 15 residues. Trimming stripped 7 bases from V and 6 bases from J, with 17 bases between. Germline values: CDR1 SGHRS, CDR2 YFSETQ. The CDR3 sequence: CASSREAFSNSPLHF. The CDR3 nucleotides read TGCGCCAGCTCCCGGGAGGCCTTTTCTAATTCACCCCTCCACTTT. Full variable domain (outside the CDR3, taken from reference TRBV5-1 and TRBJ1-6): KAGVTQTPRYLIKTRGQQVTLSCSPISGHRSVSWYQQTPGQGLQFLFEYFSETQRNKGNFPGRFSGRQFSNSRSEMNVSTLELGDSALYLCASSREAFSNSPLHFGNGTRLTVT.

The V gene is TRBV23-1, the J gene TRBJ1-1; tentative D call: TRBD1 (6 bases). TRBV23-1 is an ORF; its function is uncertain. The CDR3 contains 14 residues. V lost 0 bases to trimming and J lost 4 bases, with 9 bases between them. The CDR3 loop is CASSQSWGLTEAFF. The CDR3 DNA is TGCGCCAGCAGTCAATCGTGGGGGCTCACTGAAGCTTTCTTT.

About this clone: A much bigger clone sits one base away, suggesting this may be a read error. This specimen includes other DNA sequences encoding the same CDR3. The V call is TRBV2, the J call TRBJ1-2; perhaps TRBD1 as D (6 bases). The V end lost 6 bases, the J end lost 3 bases, and 8 bases lay between the germline ends. CDR1 SNHLY and CDR2 FYNNEI come from the germline V gene. The CDR3 consists of 12 residues. CDR3 DNA sequence: TGTGCCAGCAGGGACAGAGACTATGGCTACACCTTC. This encodes CASRDRDYGYTF.

As DNA, the CDR3 is TGTGCCAGCTCATCAGGGCAGGGACGTCCGAACACCGGGGAGCTGTTTTTT. It yields the protein CASSSGQGRPNTGELFF. The gene calls are TRBV18 and TRBJ2-2; TRBD1 or TRBD2 may be the D gene (5 bases each). CDR3 length: 17 amino acids. Germline assignment: CDR1 KGHSH and CDR2 LQKENI. Trimming left V 5 bases short and J 0 bases short, with 16 bases between.